This TCR beta chain stems from a study of blood T cell repertoires in COVID-19. Study-level information: The study drew acute and convalescent COVID-19 samples from the United States, Italy and Spain. T cells, B-cell-depleted T cells, or PBMCs supplied cDNA or gDNA.

In the authors' methods: Reference gene primer amplification in the assay estimated nucleated cell counts. Assay used: immunoSEQ multiplex PCR; TCRdb lists only in-frame clones, some missing. The V and J calls and clone size are taken from that table; D and trimming were inferred from the DNA. The sample has some 170,000 clones, roughly 82% seen once; the top ten hold around 8%. V was trimmed by 4 bases and J by 1 base, leaving 6 bases between them. The CDR3 contains 13 residues. Germline V lookup: CDR1 SNHLY, CDR2 FYNNEI. The clonotype originates from a woman aged 70-85 years with acute or convalescent COVID-19. The rearrangement joins TRBV2 to TRBJ2-3; D not resolved. Material for sequencing was peripheral blood. CDR3 sequence reads: CASSVVGTDTQYF. Here the CDR3 DNA reads TGTGCCAGCAGTGTTGTAGGCACAGATACGCAGTATTTT.